This T cell receptor (beta chain) was sequenced in a study of metastatic and nonmetastatic thyroid tumors (dated by TCRdb to 2018 to 2021). At the level of the whole study: For patients with malignant and with benign thyroid disease, the researchers compared repertoires between peripheral blood samples and tumor or nodule tissue samples.

From the cysteine through the phenylalanine, the CDR3 covers 15 amino acids. Only the CDR3 DNA stays, 45 bases, in frame from base 1. At the junction V is shortened by 6 bases and J by 9 bases, with 21 bases in between. CDR1 and CDR2, looked up from the germline V gene, are MNHNS and SASEGT. No treatment had been received by any patient before thyroid surgery. Using T-cell receptor beta sequencing, the researchers looked back retrospectively at clinical samples from patients, gathered between the early 2010s and the late 2010s. Broader findings and caveats from the paper: In both blood and tumor samples, TCR beta diversity was reported to be significantly higher in malignant tumors than in benign nodules.

A note on this clone: Its antigen has not been determined. There are no base qualities to consult, and no much larger clone falls within one base.

The library was obtained by PCR. For sequencing, an Illumina HiSeq 4000 was employed. High-throughput sequencing was used to profile the TCR beta-chain CDR3 region of every patient. For the original study's pipeline: CDR3 differences across clinicopathological groups were used to build a classifier for discriminating distant-metastatic papillary thyroid cancer patients. To measure repertoire diversity the researchers used the Shannon index, while the Morisita-Horn index served to gauge how similar the tumor and blood repertoires were. The raw public data were reprocessed by TCRdb itself: fastp quality trimming at Q25, MiXCR clonotype calling, in-frame beta chains only. TCRdb's processing, not the authors' own work, is the source of the V and J calls. The sample records more than 5,500 clones, 15% to 20% of which are singletons. Jointly, the top ten make up roughly 24% of the sample.

The clonotype originates from a male donor with papillary thyroid cancer or a benign thyroid nodule (not recorded which). Some clones in this sample may be carry-over from other donors' samples. The rearranged segments are TRBV6-1 and TRBJ2-1, with the D gene not confidently named. The sample comprised adjacent normal tissue. The DNA sequence is given as TGTGCCAGCAGCTTGACGCGTGTCTGGAGTGCTGAGCAGTTCTTC. It codes for CASSLTRVWSAEQFF.